The T cell receptor (beta chain) under discussion was sequenced for a study of cytomegalovirus exposure and HLA in healthy donors. V gave up 0 bases and J gave up 9 bases, with 8 bases separating them. Germline V gives CDR1 GTSNPN, CDR2 SVGIG (reference sequence). This CDR3 is 11 amino acids long. The PCR employed 60 Vbeta primers together with 13 Jbeta primers. Produced via immunoSEQ multiplex PCR; TCRdb's table is partial and in-frame only. This sample has approximately 290,000 clones, with about 80% found just once. The rearrangement joins TRBV30 to TRBJ1-2; possible D gene TRBD1, 6 bases. The sample consisted of PBMCs. This receptor was taken from a girl aged 2-15 years in good health and CMV-seronegative. DNA for the CDR3: TGTGCCTGGAGTGTCCAGGGGAGCTACACCTTC. Translation: CAWSVQGSYTF.